The T cell receptor (beta chain) under discussion was sequenced for a study of control samples from healthy donors and cancer patients. V shed 1 base and J shed 4 bases, with 17 bases lying between them. This CDR3 is 16 amino acids long. CDR1 SGHAT and CDR2 FQDESV come from the germline V gene (reference sequence). The repertoire was sequenced with immunoSEQ multiplex PCR; TCRdb's copy has only in-frame clones and lacks some. Of some 45,000 clones in the sample, 91% were seen once. Sequencing input: PBMCs. This receptor was taken from a woman in her 40s with head and neck cancer. The chain uses TRBV11-1 and TRBJ2-7, with D unclear. CDR3 nucleotide sequence: TGTGCCAGCAGCTTAGATCTTCCCCCCCGATCATACGAGCAGTACTTC. Translating it yields CASSLDLPPRSYEQYF.